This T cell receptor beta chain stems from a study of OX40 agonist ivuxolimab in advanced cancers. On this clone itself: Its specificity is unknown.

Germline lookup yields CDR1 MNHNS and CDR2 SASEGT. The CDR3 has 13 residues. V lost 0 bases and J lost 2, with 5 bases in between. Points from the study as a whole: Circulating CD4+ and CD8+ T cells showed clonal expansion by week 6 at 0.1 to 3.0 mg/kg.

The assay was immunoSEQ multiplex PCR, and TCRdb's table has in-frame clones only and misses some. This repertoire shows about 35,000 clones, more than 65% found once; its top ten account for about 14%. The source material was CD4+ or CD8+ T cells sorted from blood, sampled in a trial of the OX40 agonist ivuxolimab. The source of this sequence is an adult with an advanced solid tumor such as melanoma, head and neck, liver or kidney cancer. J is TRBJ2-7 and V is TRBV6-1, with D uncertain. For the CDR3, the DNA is TGTGCCAGCAGTGAAGCAGGGACCTACGAGCAGTACTTC. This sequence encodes CASSEAGTYEQYF.